The 5 T cell receptor beta chains below come from one sample, sequenced in a study of metastatic and nonmetastatic thyroid tumors. TCRdb re-analyzed the PCR reads through MiXCR. The repertoire consists of 20,000 to 30,000 clones, with roughly 25% occurring once and the leading ten covering around 5.5%. No patient had received any treatment before thyroid surgery. What was sequenced was blood. These receptors were collected from a female donor with papillary thyroid cancer or a benign thyroid nodule (not recorded which). Some clones in this sample may be carry-over from other donors' samples.

This clone was recorded at least ten times. The chain employs TRBV19 and TRBJ2-1; 7 bases fit TRBD2. After removal of 0 bases from V and 8 bases from J, the junction contained 16 bases not matched to a gene. CDR3 size: 18 residues. Germline V gene sequence: CDR1 LNHDA, CDR2 SQIVND (reference sequence). As DNA, the CDR3 is TGTGCCAGTAGTATAGAGCCTACCGGGGGAGGGCCGGGGGATGAGCAGTTCTTC. This encodes CASSIEPTGGGPGDEQFF.

This clone was picked up a small number of times. At one end the junction does not follow the germline gene, possibly because of a read error. The genes are TRBV28 and TRBJ1-6; D is possibly TRBD1 (5 bases). Germline V CDR1 and CDR2: MDHEN, SYDVKM. This CDR3 region has 13 residues. This CDR3 reads CASRGPRYSPLHF. Here the CDR3 DNA reads TGTGCCAGCAGGGGACCACGTTATTCTCCCCTCCACTTT.

In its sample, this clone was seen many times. The chain employs TRBV9 and TRBJ1-3; no clear D gene. The V and J ends lost 0 bases and 0 bases respectively, with 10 bases between them. The CDR3 consists of 16 residues. Germline lookup yields CDR1 SGDLS and CDR2 YYNGEE. The CDR3 loop reads CASSVATVGSGNTIYF. The CDR3 DNA is TGTGCCAGCAGCGTAGCTACAGTCGGCTCTGGAAACACCATATATTTT.

The chain carries TRBV4-2 and TRBJ1-6; D gene ambiguous. The V end was cut by 0 bases, the J end by 7 bases, with 7 bases between. The CDR3 is made up of 14 amino acids. Per the germline V gene, CDR1 is LGHNA and CDR2 is YNFKEQ. For the CDR3, the DNA is TGTGCCAGCAGCCAAGATGCCGGCAATTCACCCCTCCACTTT. It is translated as CASSQDAGNSPLHF.

In this sample, this clone turned up a few times. The chain recombines TRBV2 with TRBJ1-2; unclear D gene. Germline lookup yields CDR1 SNHLY and CDR2 FYNNEI. The CDR3 sequence is 14 residues long. Trimming removed 0 bases from V and 3 bases from J, with 8 bases in between. The CDR3 sequence: CASSEAPRYYGYTF. In nucleotides, the CDR3 is TGTGCCAGCAGTGAAGCGCCCAGGTACTATGGCTACACCTTC.